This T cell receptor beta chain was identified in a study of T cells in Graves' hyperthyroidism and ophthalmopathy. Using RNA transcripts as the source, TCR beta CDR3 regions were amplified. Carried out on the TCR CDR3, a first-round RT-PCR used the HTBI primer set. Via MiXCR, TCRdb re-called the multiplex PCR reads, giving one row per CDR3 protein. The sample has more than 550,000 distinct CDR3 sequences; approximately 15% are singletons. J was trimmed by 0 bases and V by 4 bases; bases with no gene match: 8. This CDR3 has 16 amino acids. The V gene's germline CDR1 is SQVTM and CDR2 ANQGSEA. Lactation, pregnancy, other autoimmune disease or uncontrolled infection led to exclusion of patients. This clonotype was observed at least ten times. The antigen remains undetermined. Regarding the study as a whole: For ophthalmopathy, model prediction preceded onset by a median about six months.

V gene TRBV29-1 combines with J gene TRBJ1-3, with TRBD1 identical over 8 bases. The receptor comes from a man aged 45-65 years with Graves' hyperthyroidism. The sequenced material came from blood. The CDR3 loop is CSVGGGQGRSGNTIYF. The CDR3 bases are TGCAGCGTTGGCGGAGGACAGGGACGCTCTGGAAACACCATATATTTT.